This T cell receptor beta chain was sequenced in a study of early T cells in non-severe SARS-CoV-2 infection. Individual cDNA molecules were tagged with unique molecular identifiers. Via MiXCR, TCRdb re-called the 5' RACE reads, giving one row per CDR3 protein. Of fewer than 80,000 distinct CDR3 sequences in the sample, more than 9% were seen once. The CDR3 is 12 amino acids. Germline CDR1 reads SEHNR; CDR2 reads FQNEAQ (reference sequence). Trimming shortened V by 5 bases and J by 6 bases, and 10 bases separated the two germline ends. Study observations and caveats: Matching with VDJdb favored anti-spike CD8 responses (missing private and CD4 specificities).

With respect to this clonotype: As yet, its antigen is unknown.

The chain joins TRBV7-9 to TRBJ1-1; D possibly corresponds to TRBD1 (5 bases). This receptor was identified in an adult who was a healthcare worker with PCR-confirmed SARS-CoV-2 infection or an uninfected control (not recorded which). Sequencing was carried out using whole blood. CDR3 sequence: CASSLQGSEAFF. The CDR3 DNA reads as TGTGCCAGCAGCCTCCAGGGTTCTGAAGCTTTCTTT.